This T cell receptor beta chain is from a study of T cell responses to AZD1222 COVID-19 vaccine. General study results and limits: Baseline seropositivity occurred in only 5 to 7 AZD1222 recipients. Spike-specific TCR repertoires showed rising breadth and depth after two AZD1222 doses. Across spike, vaccine-associated CD4 TCRs were found, dominant at 160-218 and 743-854.

Trimming pared 4 bases from V and 6 bases from J, leaving 10 bases between. The length of the CDR3 is 13 residues. From germline, CDR1 is MGHRA and CDR2 YSYEKL. Regarding this clone: Its matching antigen is unknown.

TCRdb's copy holds only in-frame clones and misses some; the assay was immunoSEQ multiplex PCR. The repertoire consists of approximately 150,000 clones, with approximately 85% occurring once and the leading ten covering 5.4%. The sequence was collected from an adult who received the MenACWY meningococcal vaccine as a control. The chain links TRBV4-1 to TRBJ1-5; no clear D. The starting material was peripheral blood, obtained 28 days after the second dose of the MenACWY control vaccine. The CDR3 is CASSPIGSQPQHF. As DNA, the CDR3 is TGCGCCAGCAGCCCGATCGGGAGTCAGCCCCAGCATTTT.